This record covers a single TCR beta chain. Its antigen is unidentified. The sample comes from a study of cytomegalovirus exposure and HLA in healthy donors. Study summary: Most donors, 70% to 85% of a few hundred genotyped, fell in the Caucasian-associated ancestry cluster. Study-wide results and limits: Through in vitro validation, three CMV-associated chains were shown to be specific for CMV antigens. A missense variant in DCLRE1C was later tied to TCR beta V- and J-gene trimming.

The CDR3 is 13 residues long. V lost 5 bases to trimming and J lost 5 bases, with 10 bases between them. Looked up from germline, CDR1 is SGHTA and CDR2 is FQGNSA. The PCR made use of 60 Vbeta and 13 Jbeta primers. Sequenced by immunoSEQ multiplex PCR; TCRdb stores in-frame clones only, minus some. The table for this sample gives under 50,000 clones. Material for sequencing was PBMCs. This receptor was obtained from a male donor in good health and CMV-seronegative. The V call is TRBV7-2, the J call TRBJ1-5; D may be TRBD1 (6 bases). CDR3 amino acids: CASSLQGYQPQHF. In nucleotides, the CDR3 is TGTGCCAGCAGCCTTCAGGGGTATCAGCCCCAGCATTTT.